Below, one TCR beta chain is given with its context. The antigen is not known. Amplified TCR beta CDR3 regions came from RNA transcripts. Using the HTBI primer set, a first-round RT-PCR was run on the TCR CDR3. TCRdb processed the multiplex PCR reads anew with MiXCR; each CDR3 protein has one entry. This table has about 570,000 distinct CDR3 sequences, around 13% appearing once. The CDR3 is 16 amino acids. CDR1 and CDR2 from the germline V gene are SGHRS and YFSETQ. Trimming removed 4 bases from V and 6 bases from J; junction bases left unmatched: 10. Patients aged 18 to 65 with hyperthyroidism were newly diagnosed, with duration under 2 months. The data were taken from a study of T cells in Graves' hyperthyroidism and ophthalmopathy. Study observations and caveats: In the blood, most expanded thyroid clonotypes above 0.001 appeared as well.

The clonotype comes from a woman in her thirties or forties with Graves' hyperthyroidism. Sequencing was carried out using blood. The chain links TRBV5-1 to TRBJ2-2; 9 nucleotides align to TRBD1. DNA for the CDR3: TGCGCCAGCAGCGGAACCGGGACAGGGAGCGCCGGGGAGCTGTTTTTT. This translates into CASSGTGTGSAGELFF.